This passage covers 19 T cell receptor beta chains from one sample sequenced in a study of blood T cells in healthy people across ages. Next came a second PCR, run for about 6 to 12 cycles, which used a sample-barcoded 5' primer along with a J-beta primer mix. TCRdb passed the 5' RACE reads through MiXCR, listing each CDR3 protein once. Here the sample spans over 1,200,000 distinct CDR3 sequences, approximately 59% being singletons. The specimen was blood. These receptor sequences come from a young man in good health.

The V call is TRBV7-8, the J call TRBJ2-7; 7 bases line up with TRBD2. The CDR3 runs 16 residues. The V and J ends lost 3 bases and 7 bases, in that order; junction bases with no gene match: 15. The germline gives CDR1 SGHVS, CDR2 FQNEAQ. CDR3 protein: CASSLPPRAGLGEQYF. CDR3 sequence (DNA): TGTGCCAGCAGCTTGCCCCCCAGAGCGGGATTAGGGGAGCAGTACTTC.

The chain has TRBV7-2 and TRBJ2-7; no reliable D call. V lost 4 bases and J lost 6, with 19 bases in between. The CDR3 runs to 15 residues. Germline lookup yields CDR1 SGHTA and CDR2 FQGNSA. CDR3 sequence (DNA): TGTGCCAGCAGCTCGTCGGCCACGGCGCCCCTCGAGCAGTACTTC. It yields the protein CASSSSATAPLEQYF.

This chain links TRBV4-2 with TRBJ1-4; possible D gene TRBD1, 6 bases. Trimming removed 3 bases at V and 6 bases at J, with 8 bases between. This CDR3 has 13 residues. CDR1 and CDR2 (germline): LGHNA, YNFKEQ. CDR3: CASSQGGHEKLFF. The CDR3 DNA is TGTGCCAGCAGCCAGGGGGGGCATGAAAAACTGTTTTTT.

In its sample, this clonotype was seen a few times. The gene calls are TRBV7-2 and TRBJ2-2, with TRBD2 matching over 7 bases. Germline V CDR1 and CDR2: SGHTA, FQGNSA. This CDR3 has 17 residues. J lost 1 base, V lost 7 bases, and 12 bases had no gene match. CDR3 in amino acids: CASTDGGRALNTGELFF. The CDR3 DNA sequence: TGTGCCAGCACCGATGGGGGGAGGGCCTTGAACACCGGGGAGCTGTTTTTT.

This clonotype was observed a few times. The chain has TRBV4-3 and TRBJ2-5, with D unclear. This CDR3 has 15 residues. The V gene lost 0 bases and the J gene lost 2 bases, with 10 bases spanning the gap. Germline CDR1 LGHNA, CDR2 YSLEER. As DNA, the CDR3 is TGCGCCAGCAGCCAAGAATGGGTTGTACAAGAGACCCAGTACTTC. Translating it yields CASSQEWVVQETQYF.

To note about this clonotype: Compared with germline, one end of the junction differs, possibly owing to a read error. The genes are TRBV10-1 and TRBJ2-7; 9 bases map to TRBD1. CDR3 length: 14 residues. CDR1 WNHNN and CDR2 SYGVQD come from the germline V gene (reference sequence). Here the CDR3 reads CAGSGTGWPYEQYF. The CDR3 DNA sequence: TGCGCCGGCAGCGGGACAGGGTGGCCCTACGAGCAGTACTTC.

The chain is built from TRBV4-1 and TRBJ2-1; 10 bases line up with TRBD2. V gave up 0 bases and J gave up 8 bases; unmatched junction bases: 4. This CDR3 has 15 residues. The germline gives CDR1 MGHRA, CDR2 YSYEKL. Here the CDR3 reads CASSQDAGTSDEQFF. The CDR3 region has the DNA TGCGCCAGCAGCCAAGATGCCGGGACTAGCGATGAGCAGTTCTTC.

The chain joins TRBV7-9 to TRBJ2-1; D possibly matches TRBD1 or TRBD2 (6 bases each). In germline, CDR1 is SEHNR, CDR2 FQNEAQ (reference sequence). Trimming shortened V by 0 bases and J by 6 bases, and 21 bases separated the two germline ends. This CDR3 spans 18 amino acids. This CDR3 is CASSLAVTGRPERNEQFF. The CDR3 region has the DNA TGTGCCAGCAGCTTAGCGGTAACAGGGAGGCCGGAGCGCAATGAGCAGTTCTTC.

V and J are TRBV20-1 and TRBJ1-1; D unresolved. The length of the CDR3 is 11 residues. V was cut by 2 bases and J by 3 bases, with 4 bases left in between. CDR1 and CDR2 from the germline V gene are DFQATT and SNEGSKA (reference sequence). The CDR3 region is CSARSYTEAFF. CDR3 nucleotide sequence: TGCAGTGCTAGAAGCTACACTGAAGCTTTCTTT.

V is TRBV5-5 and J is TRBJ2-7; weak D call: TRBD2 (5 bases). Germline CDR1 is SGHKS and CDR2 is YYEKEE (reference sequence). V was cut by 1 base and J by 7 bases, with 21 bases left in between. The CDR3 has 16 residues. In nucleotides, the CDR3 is TGTGCCAGCAGCTTGAAGCCGGACTCCCGTCCCTGGGAGCAGTACTTC. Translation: CASSLKPDSRPWEQYF.

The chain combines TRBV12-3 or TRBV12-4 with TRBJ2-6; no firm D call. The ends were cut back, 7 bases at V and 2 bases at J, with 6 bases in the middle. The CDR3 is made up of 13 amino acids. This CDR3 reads CASTFAGANVLTF. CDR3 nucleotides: TGTGCCAGCACCTTCGCTGGGGCCAACGTCCTGACTTTC.

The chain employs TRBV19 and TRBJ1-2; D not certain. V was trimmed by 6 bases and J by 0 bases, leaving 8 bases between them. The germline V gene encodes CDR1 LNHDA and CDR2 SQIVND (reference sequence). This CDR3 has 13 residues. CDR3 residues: CASRGTSNYGYTF. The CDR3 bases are TGTGCCAGTAGGGGTACTTCTAACTATGGCTACACCTTC.

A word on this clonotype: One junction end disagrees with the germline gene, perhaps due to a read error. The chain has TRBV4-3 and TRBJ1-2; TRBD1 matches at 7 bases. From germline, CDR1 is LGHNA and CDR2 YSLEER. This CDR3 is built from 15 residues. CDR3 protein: CAGSQDLGQNYGYTF. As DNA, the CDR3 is TGCGCCGGCAGCCAAGATCTGGGACAGAACTATGGCTACACCTTC.

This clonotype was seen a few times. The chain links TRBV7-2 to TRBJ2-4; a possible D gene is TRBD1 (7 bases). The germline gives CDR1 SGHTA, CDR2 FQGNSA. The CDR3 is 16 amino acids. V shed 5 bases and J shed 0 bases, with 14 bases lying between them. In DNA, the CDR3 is TGTGCCAGCAGCGCCCAGGGGGGACTAGCCAAAAACATTCAGTACTTC. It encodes CASSAQGGLAKNIQYF.

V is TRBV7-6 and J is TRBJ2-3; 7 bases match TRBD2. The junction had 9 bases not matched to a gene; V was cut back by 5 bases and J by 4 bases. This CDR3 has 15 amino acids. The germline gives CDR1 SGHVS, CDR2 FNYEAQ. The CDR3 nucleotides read TGTGCCAGCAGCCCCGGCGGGAGTCCGGCAGATACGCAGTATTTT. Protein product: CASSPGGSPADTQYF.

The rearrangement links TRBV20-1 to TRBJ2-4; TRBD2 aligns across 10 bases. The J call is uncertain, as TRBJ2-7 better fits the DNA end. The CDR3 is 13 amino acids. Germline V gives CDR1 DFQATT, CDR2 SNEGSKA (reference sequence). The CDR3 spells CSANLAGAYEQYF. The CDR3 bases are TGCAGTGCTAACCTAGCGGGAGCCTACGAGCAGTACTTC.

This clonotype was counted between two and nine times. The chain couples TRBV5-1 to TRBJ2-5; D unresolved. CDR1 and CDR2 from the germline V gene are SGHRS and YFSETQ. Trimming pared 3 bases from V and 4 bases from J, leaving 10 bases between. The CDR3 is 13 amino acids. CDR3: CASSSIVGETQYF. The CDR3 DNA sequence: TGCGCCAGCAGCTCAATTGTAGGAGAGACCCAGTACTTC. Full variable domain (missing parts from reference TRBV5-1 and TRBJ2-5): KAGVTQTPRYLIKTRGQQVTLSCSPISGHRSVSWYQQTPGQGLQFLFEYFSETQRNKGNFPGRFSGRQFSNSRSEMNVSTLELGDSALYLCASSSIVGETQYFGPGTRLLVL.

DNA of the CDR3: TGCAGTGCTAGAGGAGGGCTTGGGGCTAGCGGGACCTACAATGAGCAGTTCTTC. Amino acid sequence: CSARGGLGASGTYNEQFF. V usage is TRBV20-1 and J usage is TRBJ2-1; TRBD2 matches 9 bases. With 1 base clipped from V and 2 bases from J, the junction kept 12 bases outside the gene matches. The CDR3 runs to 18 residues. Germline V lookup: CDR1 DFQATT, CDR2 SNEGSKA (reference sequence).

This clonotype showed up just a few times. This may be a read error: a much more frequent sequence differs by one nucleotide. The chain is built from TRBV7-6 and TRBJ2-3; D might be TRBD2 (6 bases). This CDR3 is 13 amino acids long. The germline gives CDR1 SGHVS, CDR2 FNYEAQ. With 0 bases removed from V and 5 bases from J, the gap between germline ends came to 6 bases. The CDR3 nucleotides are TGTGCCAGCAGCTTAGCGGAGGGAGATACGCAGTATTTT. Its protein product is CASSLAEGDTQYF.